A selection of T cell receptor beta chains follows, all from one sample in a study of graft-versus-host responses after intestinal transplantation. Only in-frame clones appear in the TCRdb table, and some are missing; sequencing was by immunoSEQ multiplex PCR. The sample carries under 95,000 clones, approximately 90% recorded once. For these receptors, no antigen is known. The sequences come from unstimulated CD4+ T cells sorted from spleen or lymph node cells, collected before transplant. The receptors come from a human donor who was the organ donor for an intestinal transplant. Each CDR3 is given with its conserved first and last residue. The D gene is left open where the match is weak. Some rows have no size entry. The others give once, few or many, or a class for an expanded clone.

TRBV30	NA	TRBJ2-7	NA	TGTGCCTGGACCCAGGGTCTGTCCTACGAGCAGTACTTC	CAWTQGLSYEQYF
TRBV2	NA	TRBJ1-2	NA	TGTGCCAGCAGTGAGGACAGCTTAACCTATGGCTACACCTTC	CASSEDSLTYGYTF
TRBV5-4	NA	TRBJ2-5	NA	TGTGCCAGCAGCCCAGGACTGGGGGCCGGGACCCAGTACTTC	CASSPGLGAGTQYF
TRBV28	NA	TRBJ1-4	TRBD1	TGTGCCAGCAGTACCCCCGGGACAGCTCCAGAAAAACTGTTTTTT	CASSTPGTAPEKLFF
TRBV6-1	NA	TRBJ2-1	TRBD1	TGTGCCAGCAGCGTTACCGGGACAGGCTACAATGAGCAGTTCTTC	CASSVTGTGYNEQFF
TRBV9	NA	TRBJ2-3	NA	TGTGCCAGCAGCGTTCTAGGCGGTCCGCGCACAGATACGCAGTATTTT	CASSVLGGPRTDTQYF
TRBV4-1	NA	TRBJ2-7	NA	TGCGCCAGCAGCCAAGTCGGGGCCTACGAGCAGTACTTC	CASSQVGAYEQYF
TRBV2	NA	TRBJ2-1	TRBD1	TGTGCCAGCAGGGGACAGGGACTGCCGAACAATGAGCAGTTCTTC	CASRGQGLPNNEQFF
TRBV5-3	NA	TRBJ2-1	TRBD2	TGTGCCAGAAGCCACGGGGGGAGCTCCTACAATGAGCAGTTCTTC	CARSHGGSSYNEQFF
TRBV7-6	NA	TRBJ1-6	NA	TGTGCCAGCAGCCCGGGGTCCTATAATTCACCCCTCCACTTT	CASSPGSYNSPLHF
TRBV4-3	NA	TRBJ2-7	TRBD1	TGCGCCAGCAGCCAAGCCGGGACAGCTTCCTACGAGCAGTACTTC	CASSQAGTASYEQYF
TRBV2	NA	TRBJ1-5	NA	TGTGCCAGCAGTGAATGGGAGGAACCTTATAGCAATCAGCCCCAGCATTTT	CASSEWEEPYSNQPQHF
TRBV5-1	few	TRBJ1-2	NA	TGCGCCAGCAGCTTGGGGCAGAACTATGGCTACACCTTC	CASSLGQNYGYTF
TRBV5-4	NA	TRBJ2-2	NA	TGTGCCAGCAGCTTGGCCCGAGGAACCGGGGAGCTGTTTTTT	CASSLARGTGELFF
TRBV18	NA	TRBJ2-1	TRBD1	TGTGCCAGCTCTCTTCAGGGGGCCACTACGTACAATGAGCAGTTCTTC	CASSLQGATTYNEQFF
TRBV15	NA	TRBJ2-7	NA	TGTGCCACCAGCAGAGATGTCGGTATCGGGGTATCCTACGAGCAGTACTTC	CATSRDVGIGVSYEQYF
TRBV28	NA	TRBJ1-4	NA	TGTGCCAGCAGCCGCGGGGGGGAAAAACTGTTTTTT	CASSRGGEKLFF
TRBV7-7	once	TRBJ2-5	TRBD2	TGTGCTAGCAGCTTCGGGCTAGCGGGAGTTCAAGAGACCCAGTACTTC	CASSFGLAGVQETQYF
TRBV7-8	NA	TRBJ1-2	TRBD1	TGTGCCAGCAGGAGTGACAGGGAAAACTATGGCTACACCTTC	CASRSDRENYGYTF
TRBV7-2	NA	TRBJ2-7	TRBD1	TGTGCCAGCAGCTCCAGGGGGTTCTCCTACGAGCAGTACTTC	CASSSRGFSYEQYF
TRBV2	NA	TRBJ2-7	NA	TGTGCCAGCAGAATGGACAGCTCCTACGAGCAGTACTTC	CASRMDSSYEQYF
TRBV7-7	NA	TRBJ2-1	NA	TGTGCTAGCAGCTCGACGACTGGAGAGCAGTTCTTC	CASSSTTGEQFF
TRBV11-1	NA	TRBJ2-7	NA	TGTGCCAGCAGCTCGACCGAGAACAGGTTTGGACGCTACGAGCAGTACTTC	CASSSTENRFGRYEQYF
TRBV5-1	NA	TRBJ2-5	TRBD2	TGCGCCAGCAGCTTGGGAAGCGGGGCGGAGACCCAGTACTTC	CASSLGSGAETQYF
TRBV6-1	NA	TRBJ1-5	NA	TGTGCCAGCAGTGAAGCGGTAGAACAGGTGTCGGAGCATTTT	CASSEAVEQVSEHF
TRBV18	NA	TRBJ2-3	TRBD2	TGTGCCAGCTCACCAAGGGAGGGAGGCGCAGATACGCAGTATTTT	CASSPREGGADTQYF
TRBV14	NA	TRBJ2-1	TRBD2	TGTGCCAGCAGCCCCCGGTGGCTAGCGGCCGGTGGGGATGAGCAGTTCTTC	CASSPRWLAAGGDEQFF
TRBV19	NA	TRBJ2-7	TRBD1	TGTGCCAGTAGCATAACAGGGGTACCCTACGAGCAGTACTTC	CASSITGVPYEQYF
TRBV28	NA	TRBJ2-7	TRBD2	TGTGCCAGCAGCCCAGCCACCGGGGGGTCCCTCTACGAGCAGTACTTC	CASSPATGGSLYEQYF
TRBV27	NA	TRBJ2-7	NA	TGTGCCAGCAGTCCCGACTTCTTTTCCTACGAGCAGTACTTC	CASSPDFFSYEQYF
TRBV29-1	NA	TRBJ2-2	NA	TGCAGCGTTTTAGGGGATTCGAACACCGGGGAGCTGTTTTTT	CSVLGDSNTGELFF
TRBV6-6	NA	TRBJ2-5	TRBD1	TGTGCCAGCAGTTCCAGGACAGGGTCAGAGACCCAGTACTTC	CASSSRTGSETQYF
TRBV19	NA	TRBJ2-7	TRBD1	TGTGCCAGTAGTATAGCGGGACAGCCAATCTACGAGCAGTACTTC	CASSIAGQPIYEQYF
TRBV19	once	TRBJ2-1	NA	TGTGCCAGTAACCCTACGTCCGGGGAGCAGTTCTTC	CASNPTSGEQFF
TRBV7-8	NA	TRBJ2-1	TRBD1	TGTGCCAGCAGCGACAGGGGGCTACTCTACAATGAGCAGTTCTTC	CASSDRGLLYNEQFF
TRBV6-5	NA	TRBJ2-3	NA	TGTGCCAGCAGTTCTCAGACAGGCATCAGCACAGATACGCAGTATTTT	CASSSQTGISTDTQYF
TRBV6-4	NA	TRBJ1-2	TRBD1	TGTGCCAGCAGACCAACCGGGACAGGGAAGGGCTACACCTTC	CASRPTGTGKGYTF
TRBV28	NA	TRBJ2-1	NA	TGTGCCAGCAGTTCCCCTGCGGTTAAAGTATACAATGAGCAGTTCTTC	CASSSPAVKVYNEQFF
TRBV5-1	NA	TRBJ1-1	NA	TGCGCCAGCAGCTTTGGTGAGGGCAGTCGTTCCACTGAAGCTTTCTTT	CASSFGEGSRSTEAFF
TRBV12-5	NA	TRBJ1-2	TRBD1	TGTGCTAGTGGTTTGGTACCCCCCCTTTCACAGGGGGCGCGAGGCGGCTACACCTTC	CASGLVPPLSQGARGGYTF
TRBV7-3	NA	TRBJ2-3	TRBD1	TGTGCCGGCAGCAGGGGGCCTAGCACAGATACGCAGTATTTT	CAGSRGPSTDTQYF
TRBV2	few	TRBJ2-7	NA	TGTGCCAGCAGGACATACTACGAGCAGTACTTC	CASRTYYEQYF
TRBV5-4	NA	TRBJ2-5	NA	TGTGCCAGCAGCTTCACGAGTACAGAAGGGACCCAGTACTTC	CASSFTSTEGTQYF
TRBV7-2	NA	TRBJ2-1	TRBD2	TGTGCCAGCAGCCCCTCCGGGACTAGCGGGGGGGTTCGACAGTTCTTC	CASSPSGTSGGVRQFF
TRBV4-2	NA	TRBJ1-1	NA	TGTGCCAGCAGCCAGAACGGGGCTGAAGCTTTCTTT	CASSQNGAEAFF
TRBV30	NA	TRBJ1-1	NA	TGTGCCTGGAGAAGGATGGAGACTGAAGCTTTCTTT	CAWRRMETEAFF
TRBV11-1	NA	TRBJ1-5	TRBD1	TGTGCCAGCAGCTGGGACAGTAATCAGCCCCAGCATTTT	CASSWDSNQPQHF
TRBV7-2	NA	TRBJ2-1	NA	TGTGCCAGCAGCCCCGCGACCAGGGCTGAGCAGTTCTTC	CASSPATRAEQFF
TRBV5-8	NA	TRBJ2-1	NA	TGTGCCAGCAGCGCGATAGATGAGCAGTTCTTC	CASSAIDEQFF
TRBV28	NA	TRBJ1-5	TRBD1	TGTGCCAGCAGTCCGTCGGACAGGGCGAGGCCCCAGCATTTT	CASSPSDRARPQHF
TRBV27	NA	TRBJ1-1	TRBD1	TGTGCCAGCAGGTCAGGGGGCTGGACTGAAGCTTTCTTT	CASRSGGWTEAFF
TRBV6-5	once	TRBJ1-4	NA	TGTGCCAGCAGTTACTCGAATCAGAATGAAAAACTGTTTTTT	CASSYSNQNEKLFF